These 31 T cell receptor beta chains came from one sample sequenced in a study of lung T cells in sarcoidosis with Löfgren's syndrome. TCRdb passed the reads through MiXCR, listing each CDR3 protein once. The sample yields 15,000 to 20,000 distinct CDR3 sequences, less than 25% seen once. Input material: CD4+ T cells from PBMCs. The receptors come from a human donor with sarcoidosis (Löfgren's syndrome or another form), or a control subject (not recorded which).

By its share, this clonotype is medium-sized. The chain is built from TRBV6-6 and TRBJ2-5; 7 bases fit TRBD1. CDR3 length: 14 residues. Losses at the gene ends were 2 bases for V and 2 bases for J; bases not matched to a gene: 2. Germline CDR1 is MNHNY and CDR2 is SVGAGI (reference sequence). The CDR3 coding sequence is TGTGCCAGCAGTTACGGGACAGAGCAAGAGACCCAGTACTTC. Its protein is CASSYGTEQETQYF.

Notes on this clonotype: Possible read error: a much larger clone is one base away. The rearrangement links TRBV29-1 to TRBJ2-1; a weak D match, TRBD1 (6 bases). The CDR3 sequence is 13 residues long. V was shortened by 4 bases and J by 6 bases, with 13 bases between the two germline ends. Germline lookup yields CDR1 SQVTM and CDR2 ANQGSEA. This chain's CDR3 is CSVGLRGGNEQFF. For the CDR3, the DNA is TGCAGCGTTGGTTTACGAGGGGGCAATGAGCAGTTCTTC.

The sample holds a few counts of this clonotype. This CDR3 is CASSLALGAYNEQFF. The CDR3 DNA follows: TGCGCCAGCAGCTTGGCTCTCGGAGCCTACAATGAGCAGTTCTTC. The J gene is TRBJ2-1, the V gene TRBV5-1; D not certain. Deletions cut 0 bases from V and 2 bases from J, with 9 bases between. CDR1 is SGHRS and CDR2 is YFSETQ in the germline V gene. The CDR3 is made up of 15 amino acids.

On this clonotype itself: A read error is possible here, since a much larger clone lies one base away. This chain links TRBV29-1 with TRBJ2-1; D possibly corresponds to TRBD2 (5 bases). CDR1 and CDR2 from the germline V gene are SQVTM and ANQGSEA. The V gene lost 1 base and the J gene lost 8 bases, with 6 bases spanning the gap. The CDR3 has 11 residues. In DNA, the CDR3 is TGCAGCGTTGAAGGGCGGGATGAGCAGTTCTTC. Its protein product is CSVEGRDEQFF.

This clonotype is medium-sized in the sample. The chain employs TRBV27 and TRBJ1-1; D not resolved. Per germline, CDR1 MNHEY and CDR2 SMNVEV (reference sequence). The CDR3 consists of 13 residues. The V gene lost 2 bases and the J gene lost 3 bases, with 7 bases spanning the gap. The CDR3 DNA is TGTGCCAGCAGTTTAAGACCAGACACTGAAGCTTTCTTT. Translated, it gives CASSLRPDTEAFF.

The sample holds a few counts of this clonotype. The rearrangement links TRBV4-1 to TRBJ2-1; D assignment may be TRBD1 or TRBD2 (5 bases each). CDR3 length equals 17 residues. CDR1 and CDR2 from the germline V gene are MGHRA and YSYEKL. V lost 4 bases, J lost 4 bases, and 20 bases lay in between. CDR3: CASSPEGRQQKYNEQFF. The CDR3 DNA follows: TGCGCCAGCAGCCCTGAGGGACGGCAACAAAAATACAATGAGCAGTTCTTC.

On this clonotype itself: A much larger clone lies one base from this, so it may be a read error. Because it lacks the conserved phenylalanine or tryptophan at the end, this CDR3 is likely a read error. The chain uses TRBV3-1 and TRBJ1-1; D is undetermined. The CDR3 contains 14 residues. Germline assignment: CDR1 LGHDT and CDR2 YNNKEL (reference sequence). Trimming removed 1 base from V and 3 bases from J, with 9 bases in between. The CDR3 region has the DNA TGTGCCAGCAGCCAAGCCCCAGAATACACTGAAGCTTTCTCT. Translating it yields CASSQAPEYTEAFS.

To note about this clonotype: A read error may account for a junction end that differs from germline. The chain has TRBV6-6 and TRBJ2-2; 7 bases agree with TRBD2. The germline CDR1 and CDR2 sequences are MNHNY and SVGAGI (reference sequence). The CDR3 sequence is 15 residues long. The DNA of the CDR3 is TGTGCCAGCAGGGGAGGGCTAGCTAACACCGGGGAGCTATTTTTT. It translates to CASRGGLANTGELFF.

This clonotype has ten or more counts. V usage is TRBV18 and J usage is TRBJ1-5; 8 nucleotides line up with TRBD1. The trim removed 3 bases at V and 5 bases at J, leaving 3 bases unmatched. The length of the CDR3 is 14 residues. Germline V gene data show CDR1 as KGHSH and CDR2 as LQKENI. CDR3 nucleotide sequence: TGTGCCAGCTCACCCGGACAGGGCCATCAGCCCCAGCATTTT. Translation: CASSPGQGHQPQHF.

This clonotype has a handful of counts. J is TRBJ2-1 and V is TRBV7-9; 10 bases map to TRBD2. This CDR3 is 15 amino acids long. Trimming removed 1 base from V and 6 bases from J; junction bases left unmatched: 3. Germline V lookup: CDR1 SEHNR, CDR2 FQNEAQ (reference sequence). The CDR3 here is CASSLVLAGPNEQFF. CDR3 DNA sequence: TGTGCCAGCAGCTTAGTACTAGCGGGGCCCAATGAGCAGTTCTTC.

This clonotype was counted only a few times. The chain recombines TRBV29-1 with TRBJ1-2; D is perhaps TRBD1 (5 bases). Germline V gene lookup returns CDR1 SQVTM and CDR2 ANQGSEA. The CDR3 contains 13 residues. Trimming cost V 6 bases and J 9 bases, with 20 bases left between them. The CDR3 nucleotides read TGCAGCGTGACCGGGACGGAGTTTATGAGCTACACCTTC. It specifies CSVTGTEFMSYTF.

Concerning this clonotype itself: A much larger clone differs from this one at a single base, so this may be a read error. The chain couples TRBV10-3 to TRBJ1-1; D perhaps matches TRBD1 (6 bases). Per germline, CDR1 ENHRY and CDR2 SYGVKD. This CDR3 has 14 amino acids. The CDR3 region is CAVRTGTPNTEAFF. The CDR3 DNA is TGTGCCGTCAGAACCGGGACACCTAACACTGAAGCTTTCTTT.

Note on this clonotype: Just one base apart from a much larger clone, this may be a read error. The CDR3, as DNA: TGTGCCTGGAGTGTGCAGGGGAATCAGCCCCGGCATTTT. Translation gives CAWSVQGNQPRHF. The V gene is TRBV30, the J gene TRBJ1-5, with D perhaps matching TRBD1 (6 bases). The length of the CDR3 is 13 residues. Germline CDR1 and CDR2: GTSNPN and SVGIG (reference sequence).

This clonotype occurred many times. The chain uses TRBV20-1 and TRBJ2-5; 7 bases are a match to TRBD2. Germline assignment: CDR1 DFQATT and CDR2 SNEGSKA (reference sequence). This CDR3 has 14 amino acids. Trimming took 4 bases from V and 4 from J; bases not matched to a gene: 9. CDR3 protein: CSAKAGVGGETQYF. The CDR3 bases are TGCAGTGCTAAGGCGGGAGTTGGGGGAGAGACCCAGTACTTC.

This clonotype occurred many times. J is TRBJ1-5 and V is TRBV20-1; 9 bases fit TRBD1. Germline V lookup: CDR1 DFQATT, CDR2 SNEGSKA (reference sequence). The CDR3 sequence is 15 residues long. J lost 4 bases, V lost 2 bases, and 6 bases had no gene match. CDR3 protein: CSARTGQGINQPQHF. The CDR3 DNA reads TGCAGTGCTAGAACGGGACAGGGAATAAATCAGCCCCAGCATTTT.

Concerning this clonotype: A much larger clone lies one base from this, so it may be a read error. The chain employs TRBV28 and TRBJ1-2, with D perhaps TRBD1 (5 bases). CDR1 and CDR2 from the germline V gene are MDHEN and SYDVKM. CDR3 length: 13 amino acids. CDR3 bases: TGTGCCAACAGTGTCGACAGAAACTATGGCTACACCTTC. Amino acids: CANSVDRNYGYTF.

This clonotype occurred a few times. This rearrangement joins TRBV12-3 or TRBV12-4 to TRBJ1-1; D uncertain. This CDR3 contains 12 residues. V was trimmed by 6 bases and J by 2 bases, leaving 7 bases between them. The CDR3 reads CASSAHNTEAFF. CDR3 bases: TGTGCCAGCAGCGCCCATAACACTGAAGCTTTCTTT.

This clonotype was detected many times. This chain joins TRBV29-1 and TRBJ2-7; TRBD1 matches 8 bases. From germline, CDR1 is SQVTM and CDR2 ANQGSEA. The CDR3 spans 9 residues. V was clipped by 8 bases and J by 9 bases; unmatched bases: 3. The CDR3 DNA is TGCAGCCTTGGGACAGGGCAGTACTTC. Protein: CSLGTGQYF.

This clonotype showed up just a few times. A read error may explain this, as a much larger clone is one base away. The chain combines TRBV28 with TRBJ1-5; a possible D gene is TRBD1 (5 bases). The CDR3 loop spans 15 amino acids. Trimming left V 5 bases short and J 6 bases short, with 17 bases between. CDR1 and CDR2 from the germline V gene are MDHEN and SYDVKM. The CDR3 protein is CASSPSERGTQPQHF. Here the CDR3 DNA reads TGTGCCAGCAGTCCATCGGAACGGGGGACTCAGCCCCAGCATTTT. Combining the CDR3 with reference TRBV28 and TRBJ1-5 gives the whole variable domain DVKVTQSSRYLVKRTGEKVFLECVQDMDHENMFWYRQDPGLGLRLIYFSYDVKMKEKGDIPEGYSVSREKKERFSLILESASTNQTSMYLCASSPSERGTQPQHFGDGTRLSIL.

Concerning this clonotype itself: This sequence may be a read error, since a much larger clone differs from it by one base. V is TRBV12-3 or TRBV12-4 and J is TRBJ2-1; D might be TRBD1 (6 bases). V was shortened by 7 bases and J by 4 bases, with 14 bases between the two germline ends. The length of the CDR3 is 14 residues. This chain's CDR3 is CASTRTEPYNEQFF. For the CDR3, the DNA is TGTGCCAGCACCCGGACAGAACCGTACAATGAGCAGTTCTTC.

This clonotype was recorded many times. CDR3 sequence reads: CASSLVPARERAGELFF. The CDR3 DNA reads TGTGCCAGCAGCTTAGTTCCCGCGAGGGAAAGGGCCGGGGAGCTGTTTTTT. This chain links TRBV7-3 with TRBJ2-2, with D tentatively TRBD2 (5 bases). V was cut by 2 bases and J by 6 bases, with 19 bases left in between. The length of the CDR3 is 17 residues. CDR1 is SGHTA, CDR2 FQGTGA, per germline. Based on the CDR3 plus reference TRBV7-3 and TRBJ2-2, the full variable domain is GAGVSQTPSNKVTEKGKYVELRCDPISGHTALYWYRQSLGQGPEFLIYFQGTGAADDSGLPNDRFFAVRPEGSVSTLKIQRTERGDSAVYLCASSLVPARERAGELFFGEGSRLTVL.

The chain carries TRBV5-5 and TRBJ1-1; D is possibly TRBD1 (5 bases). Germline V CDR1 and CDR2: SGHKS, YYEKEE (reference sequence). The CDR3 has 17 amino acids. Trimming removed 6 bases from V and 4 bases from J, with 25 bases in between. This CDR3 reads CASTALRGVLFGTEAFF. DNA of the CDR3: TGTGCCAGCACCGCCCTGCGAGGGGTCCTTTTCGGCACTGAAGCTTTCTTT.

At least ten counts were recorded for this clonotype. V usage is TRBV28 and J usage is TRBJ2-1; D is uncertain. Germline V gene sequence: CDR1 MDHEN, CDR2 SYDVKM. This CDR3 region has 13 residues. Trimming stripped 6 bases from V and 4 bases from J, with 10 bases between. CDR3 nucleotides: TGTGCCAGCAGAATGACGGGTTACAATGAGCAGTTCTTC. It is translated as CASRMTGYNEQFF.

Details on this clonotype: A clone one base away is much larger, so this may be a read error. The gene calls are TRBV7-2 and TRBJ2-7; no definite D call. This CDR3 is built from 12 residues. V lost 5 bases and J lost 5, with 10 bases in between. Germline V CDR1 and CDR2: SGHTA, FQGNSA. The CDR3 reads CASSPLGHEQYF. The CDR3 DNA reads as TGTGCCAGCAGCCCCTTGGGTCACGAGCAGTACTTC.

This clonotype has at least ten counts. The V gene is TRBV12-3 or TRBV12-4, the J gene TRBJ1-4; 8 positions match TRBD1. The CDR3 runs to 15 residues. Unmatched junction bases numbered 6, after V lost 1 base and J lost 8 bases. As DNA, the CDR3 is TGTGCCAGCAGTTTAGGAGCAGGGGGCCAAGAAAAACTGTTTTTT. As protein: CASSLGAGGQEKLFF.

This clonotype was observed many times. The chain couples TRBV27 to TRBJ2-2, with a tentative D call TRBD2 (6 bases). The V end lost 3 bases, the J end lost 5 bases, and 16 bases lay between the germline ends. CDR1 and CDR2 (germline): MNHEY, SMNVEV (reference sequence). The CDR3 spans 16 residues. CDR3 residues: CASSFMRPGETGELFF. DNA of the CDR3: TGTGCCAGCAGTTTTATGAGGCCGGGGGAGACCGGGGAGCTGTTTTTT.

This clonotype was seen ten or more times. The chain is built from TRBV19 and TRBJ1-1; D remains ambiguous. V lost 5 bases to trimming and J lost 3 bases, with 7 bases between them. Germline CDR1 LNHDA, CDR2 SQIVND (reference sequence). The CDR3 has 12 residues. For the CDR3, the DNA is TGTGCCAGTAGTCGGGGTGACACTGAAGCTTTCTTT. Translated, it gives CASSRGDTEAFF. The whole variable domain, remainder taken from reference TRBV19 and TRBJ1-1, is DGGITQSPKYLFRKEGQNVTLSCEQNLNHDAMYWYRQDPGQGLRLIYYSQIVNDFQKGDIAEGYSVSREKKESFPLTVTSAQKNPTAFYLCASSRGDTEAFFGQGTRLTVV.

This clonotype counts as medium-sized (0.01 to 0.1%). The rearrangement links TRBV20-1 to TRBJ1-1; D might be TRBD1 (5 bases). The germline V and J ends were trimmed by 7 bases and 1 base, with 16 bases remaining between them. The CDR3 sequence is 14 residues long. Germline CDR1 DFQATT, CDR2 SNEGSKA (reference sequence). CDR3 sequence: CSGRGPNRNTEAFF. The CDR3 DNA is TGCAGTGGAAGGGGCCCCAATCGGAACACTGAAGCTTTCTTT.

This clonotype was seen at least ten times. This chain connects TRBV7-9 to TRBJ2-3, with a weak D call TRBD2 (6 bases). CDR1 is SEHNR, CDR2 FQNEAQ, per germline (reference sequence). Trimming took 3 bases from V and 0 from J, leaving 10 bases between them. The CDR3 is 15 residues long. The DNA of the CDR3 is TGTGCCAGCAGCTTCGGGGGTCCCAGCACAGATACGCAGTATTTT. Amino acids: CASSFGGPSTDTQYF.

This clonotype was counted only a few times. This rearrangement joins TRBV9 to TRBJ1-2; possibly TRBD1 for D (6 bases). The ends were cut back, 4 bases at V and 4 bases at J, with 35 bases in the middle. Per the germline V gene, CDR1 is SGDLS and CDR2 is YYNGEE. The CDR3 contains 21 residues. The CDR3 reads CASSPHPANTQGGGLGYGYTF. The CDR3 DNA reads as TGTGCCAGCAGCCCCCACCCGGCCAATACACAGGGAGGAGGGCTGGGCTATGGCTACACCTTC.

This clonotype occurred many times. The chain couples TRBV7-3 to TRBJ2-1; TRBD2 aligns across 9 bases. Germline assignment: CDR1 SGHTA and CDR2 FQGTGA. Germline trimming cut 0 bases from V and 3 bases from J; bases unmatched to any gene: 9. The CDR3 contains 18 residues. The CDR3 protein is CASSLTSPLAGDYNEQFF. The CDR3 DNA sequence: TGTGCCAGCAGCTTAACTAGCCCTTTAGCGGGGGACTACAATGAGCAGTTCTTC. Full variable domain (missing parts from reference TRBV7-3 and TRBJ2-1): GAGVSQTPSNKVTEKGKYVELRCDPISGHTALYWYRQSLGQGPEFLIYFQGTGAADDSGLPNDRFFAVRPEGSVSTLKIQRTERGDSAVYLCASSLTSPLAGDYNEQFFGPGTRLTVL.